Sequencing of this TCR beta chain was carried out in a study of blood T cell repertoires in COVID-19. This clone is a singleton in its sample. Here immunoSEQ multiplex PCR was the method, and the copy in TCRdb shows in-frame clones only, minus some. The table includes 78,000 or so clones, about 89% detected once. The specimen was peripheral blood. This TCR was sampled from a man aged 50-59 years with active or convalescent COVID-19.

This CDR3 reads CASSQDLRIGEQYV. CDR3 DNA: TGTGCCAGCAGCCAAGATCTCCGTATCGGCGAGCAGTACGTC. The chain combines TRBV4-2 with TRBJ2-7; the D is unclear. Trimming stripped 0 bases from V and 6 bases from J, with 12 bases between. In germline, CDR1 is LGHNA, CDR2 YNFKEQ. This CDR3 region has 14 residues.